These T cell receptor beta chains were read from a single sample in a study of cytomegalovirus exposure and HLA in healthy donors. Generated by immunoSEQ multiplex PCR, the TCRdb table keeps only in-frame clones and is missing some. With 55,000 to 85,000 clones in the sample, the ten largest clones hold about 3.8%. The sequenced sample consisted of PBMCs. The source is a female donor in good health and CMV-seropositive. CDR3s include the opening cysteine and the closing phenylalanine or tryptophan. A D gene is named only where the DNA matches it firmly.

TRBD2	TRBV7-3	TRBJ2-1	CASSSGLASDEQFF	TGTGCCAGCAGCTCGGGACTAGCGTCCGATGAGCAGTTCTTC
TRBD2	TRBV7-9	TRBJ2-7	CASSASGSSYEQYF	TGTGCCAGCAGCGCTAGCGGGAGCTCCTACGAGCAGTACTTC
.	TRBV7-9	TRBJ1-6	CASSLWMSEDSPLHF	TGTGCCAGCAGCTTATGGATGAGTGAGGATTCACCCCTCCACTTT
.	TRBV6-6	TRBJ2-3	CASSYLETDTQYF	TGTGCCAGCAGTTACTTGGAGACAGATACGCAGTATTTT
.	TRBV28	TRBJ2-7	CASSLGGQPYEQYF	TGTGCCAGCAGTTTGGGAGGACAACCCTACGAGCAGTACTTC
.	TRBV11-2	TRBJ1-1	CASTLSRLNTEAFF	TGTGCCAGCACCCTTAGCCGGTTGAACACTGAAGCTTTCTTT
.	TRBV18	TRBJ2-2	CASSPTDGMNTGELFF	TGTGCCAGCTCACCGACGGACGGGATGAACACCGGGGAGCTGTTTTTT
.	TRBV18	TRBJ2-1	CASSPLASENNEQFF	TGTGCCAGCTCACCGTTGGCTAGCGAAAACAATGAGCAGTTCTTC
.	TRBV9	TRBJ2-3	CASSVGTASTDTQYF	TGTGCCAGCAGCGTAGGTACAGCTAGCACAGATACGCAGTATTTT
.	TRBV5-1	TRBJ2-3	CASSWRRSQGLDTQYF	TGCGCCAGCAGCTGGCGCCGATCCCAGGGCCTAGATACGCAGTATTTT
.	TRBV4-3	TRBJ2-7	CASSQVLKFGEQYF	TGCGCCAGCAGCCAAGTACTTAAGTTCGGGGAGCAGTACTTC
TRBD1	TRBV6-5	TRBJ2-2	CASRPGQGYTGELFF	TGTGCCAGCAGGCCGGGACAGGGGTACACCGGGGAGCTGTTTTTT
TRBD2	TRBV28	TRBJ2-3	CASSIRTSGRGGTGTQYF	TGTGCCAGCAGTATTCGGACTAGCGGGAGAGGGGGCACGGGTACGCAGTATTTT
TRBD2	TRBV2	TRBJ2-4	CASSNSGGASNIQYF	TGTGCCAGCAGTAATAGCGGGGGGGCAAGTAACATTCAGTACTTC
TRBD2	TRBV19	TRBJ2-2	CASSITTSGRAGELFF	TGTGCCAGTAGTATAACCACTAGCGGGAGGGCCGGGGAGCTGTTTTTT
TRBD2	TRBV18	TRBJ2-1	CASSPKREGLHEQFF	TGTGCCAGCTCACCGAAGCGGGAGGGCCTCCATGAGCAGTTCTTC
.	TRBV7-9	TRBJ1-1	CASSLVRGILNTEAFF	TGTGCCAGCAGCTTAGTCCGGGGTATCCTAAACACTGAAGCTTTCTTT
TRBD2	TRBV28	TRBJ2-3	CASSTRLARTDTQYF	TGTGCCAGCAGTACGAGACTAGCGCGCACAGATACGCAGTATTTT
.	TRBV7-2	TRBJ1-5	CASSLTQYNQPQHF	TGTGCCAGCAGCTTAACCCAGTACAATCAGCCCCAGCATTTT
.	TRBV5-6	TRBJ1-2	CASSLARGFYGYTF	TGTGCCAGCAGCTTGGCGCGGGGCTTCTATGGCTACACCTTC
TRBD2	TRBV4-2	TRBJ2-3	CASSHERLAGATDTQYF	TGTGCCAGCAGCCACGAAAGACTAGCGGGGGCCACAGATACGCAGTATTTT
TRBD2	TRBV5-8	TRBJ2-7	CASSLERGLGLAPSSEQYF	TGTGCCAGCAGCTTGGAGCGGGGTCTAGGACTGGCACCCTCATCCGAGCAGTACTTC